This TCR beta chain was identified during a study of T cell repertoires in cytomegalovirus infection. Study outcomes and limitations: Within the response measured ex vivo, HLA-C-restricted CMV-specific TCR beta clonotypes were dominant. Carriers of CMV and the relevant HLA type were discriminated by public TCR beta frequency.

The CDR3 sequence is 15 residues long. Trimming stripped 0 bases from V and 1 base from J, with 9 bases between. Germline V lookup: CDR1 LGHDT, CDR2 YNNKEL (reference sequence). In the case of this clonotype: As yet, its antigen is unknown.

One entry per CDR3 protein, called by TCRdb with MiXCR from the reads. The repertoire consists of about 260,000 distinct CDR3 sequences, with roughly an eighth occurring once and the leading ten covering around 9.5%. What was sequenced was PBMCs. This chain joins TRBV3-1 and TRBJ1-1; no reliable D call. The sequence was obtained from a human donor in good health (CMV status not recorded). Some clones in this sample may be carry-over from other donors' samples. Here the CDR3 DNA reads TGTGCCAGCAGCCAAGAATCGAGGCAGAACACTGAAGCTTTCTTT. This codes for CASSQESRQNTEAFF.